Below, one TCR beta chain is given with its context. At one end the junction does not follow the germline gene, possibly because of a read error. This sample was included in a study of cytomegalovirus exposure and HLA in healthy donors. Overall study context: The study placed approximately 80% of its 398 genotyped donors in the Caucasian-associated ancestry cluster.

Use of 60 Vbeta and 13 Jbeta primers characterized the PCR. Assay: immunoSEQ multiplex PCR; the TCRdb copy retains only in-frame clones and omits some. This table holds some 130,000 clones, roughly four fifths found once. Per the germline V gene, CDR1 is ENHRY and CDR2 is SYGVKD. This CDR3 comprises 17 residues. J is TRBJ2-6 and V is TRBV10-3; possibly TRBD1 for D (5 bases). The receptor was isolated from a male donor in good health and CMV-seropositive. The sample comprised PBMCs. The CDR3 spells CAISEWEVGSGANGLTF. CDR3 nucleotides: TGTGCCATCAGTGAGTGGGAAGTCGGCTCTGGGGCCAACGGCCTGACTTTC.